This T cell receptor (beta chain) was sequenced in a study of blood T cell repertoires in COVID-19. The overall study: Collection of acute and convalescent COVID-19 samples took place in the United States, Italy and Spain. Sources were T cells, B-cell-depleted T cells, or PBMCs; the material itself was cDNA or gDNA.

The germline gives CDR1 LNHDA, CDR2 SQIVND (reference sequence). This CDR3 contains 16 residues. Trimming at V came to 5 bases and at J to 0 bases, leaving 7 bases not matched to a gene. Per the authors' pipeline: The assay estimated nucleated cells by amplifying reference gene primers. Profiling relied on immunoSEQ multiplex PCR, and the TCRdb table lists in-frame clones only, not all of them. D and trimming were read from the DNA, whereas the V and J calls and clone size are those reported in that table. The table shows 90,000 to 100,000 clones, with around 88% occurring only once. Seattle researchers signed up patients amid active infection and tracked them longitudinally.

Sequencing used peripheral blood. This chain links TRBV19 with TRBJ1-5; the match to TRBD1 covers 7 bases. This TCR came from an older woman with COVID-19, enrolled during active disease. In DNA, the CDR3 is TGTGCCAGTAGTGCGGGACAGCCTTATAGCAATCAGCCCCAGCATTTT. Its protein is CASSAGQPYSNQPQHF.